This is a list of T cell receptor beta chains from one sample in a study of T cell responses to AZD1222 COVID-19 vaccine. The assay was immunoSEQ multiplex PCR, and TCRdb's table has in-frame clones only and misses some. The sample shows some 150,000 clones, more than 75% of them seen only once. This specimen was peripheral blood, taken on day 0 of AZD1222 vaccination. The origin of the receptors is an adult in good health. Each CDR3 is given with its conserved first and last residue. A D gene is named only where the DNA matches it firmly. Size values are once, few and many counts, or a class for expanded clones, and some rows have none.

d_gene,abundance,v_gene,j_gene,CDR3aa,CDR3nt
TRBD2,.,TRBV10-1,TRBJ2-3,CASSEYLAGGRNTQYF,TGCGCCAGCAGTGAGTACCTAGCGGGAGGGCGAAATACGCAGTATTTT
.,.,TRBV28,TRBJ2-7,CASRGGTPPYEQYF,TGTGCCAGCAGGGGCGGGACTCCCCCCTACGAGCAGTACTTC
TRBD2,.,TRBV14,TRBJ2-3,CASSQRRGWNTQYF,TGTGCCAGCAGCCAACGGCGGGGGTGGAATACGCAGTATTTT
.,.,TRBV27,TRBJ1-5,CASSLAGPVQPQHF,TGTGCCAGCAGTCTAGCGGGGCCTGTTCAGCCCCAGCATTTT
.,.,TRBV6-5,TRBJ2-6,CASTGKTAGANVLTF,TGTGCCAGCACCGGAAAGACAGCTGGGGCCAACGTCCTGACTTTC
.,.,TRBV5-5,TRBJ1-1,CASSPTTGNTEAFF,TGTGCCAGCAGCCCGACGACCGGGAACACTGAAGCTTTCTTT
.,.,TRBV15,TRBJ1-1,CATGPNTEAFF,TGTGCCACCGGGCCGAACACTGAAGCTTTCTTT
.,.,TRBV6-5,TRBJ1-5,CASRPQYSQPQHF,TGTGCCAGCAGACCCCAATACAGTCAGCCCCAGCATTTT
.,.,TRBV19,TRBJ1-2,CASSIGRDPAGYTF,TGTGCCAGTAGTATAGGACGAGACCCAGCCGGCTACACCTTC
.,.,TRBV9,TRBJ1-2,CASSGQDRKGYGYTF,TGTGCCAGCAGCGGACAGGATCGTAAGGGCTATGGCTACACCTTC
TRBD1,.,TRBV27,TRBJ1-2,CASSLGQAYGYTF,TGTGCCAGCAGCCTTGGACAGGCTTATGGCTACACCTTC
.,.,TRBV7-9,TRBJ2-3,CASSRGDTDTQYF,TGTGCCAGCAGCCGAGGGGACACGGATACGCAGTATTTT
.,.,TRBV5-1,TRBJ2-1,CASSLGQTYNEQFF,TGCGCCAGCAGCTTGGGGCAGACCTACAATGAGCAGTTCTTC
.,.,TRBV9,TRBJ2-5,CASSPRQNRVGETQYF,TGTGCCAGCAGCCCACGCCAGAACAGGGTAGGCGAGACCCAGTACTTC
.,.,TRBV20-1,TRBJ1-1,CSAGGNTEAFF,TGCAGTGCGGGAGGGAACACTGAAGCTTTCTTT
TRBD1,.,TRBV6-1,TRBJ1-2,CASSEDRGGYTF,TGTGCCAGCAGTGAAGACAGGGGAGGCTACACCTTC
.,.,TRBV18,TRBJ2-5,CASSLSLPTPRGQETQYF,TGTGCCAGCTCACTCTCACTCCCAACTCCACGGGGCCAAGAGACCCAGTACTTC
.,.,TRBV5-6,TRBJ1-5,CASSRTHNQPQHF,TGTGCCAGCAGCCGGACCCACAATCAGCCCCAGCATTTT
.,.,TRBV27,TRBJ2-6,CASSWRGFGANVLTF,TGTGCCAGCAGTTGGCGAGGATTTGGGGCCAACGTCCTGACTTTC
TRBD2,.,TRBV28,TRBJ2-1,CASSHPGTSGGDEQFF,TGTGCCAGCAGCCACCCCGGGACTAGCGGAGGGGATGAGCAGTTCTTC
.,.,TRBV19,TRBJ1-2,CASFGRTLNYGYTF,TGTGCCAGTTTCGGGCGCACACTTAACTATGGCTACACCTTC
TRBD1,.,TRBV19,TRBJ1-5,CASSTYRGSNQPQHF,TGTGCCAGTAGTACCTACAGGGGTAGCAATCAGCCCCAGCATTTT
TRBD1,once,TRBV28,TRBJ2-1,CASSRTGGYNEQFF,TGTGCCAGCAGCAGGACAGGGGGGTACAATGAGCAGTTCTTC
.,.,TRBV6-1,TRBJ1-5,CASSDRKGEGSQPQHF,TGTGCCAGCAGTGACCGTAAAGGGGAGGGGAGTCAGCCCCAGCATTTT
.,.,TRBV18,TRBJ2-7,CASSPRTAVPYEQYF,TGTGCCAGCTCACCAAGAACAGCGGTTCCCTACGAGCAGTACTTC
TRBD2,.,TRBV7-2,TRBJ2-3,CASSWPGLAENTDTQYF,TGTGCCAGCAGCTGGCCAGGACTAGCGGAGAACACAGATACGCAGTATTTT
.,.,TRBV7-7,TRBJ2-1,CASSSGLVNEQFF,TGTGCTAGCAGCTCGGGACTCGTCAATGAGCAGTTCTTC
.,.,TRBV7-9,TRBJ2-3,CASSLSTDTQYF,TGTGCCAGCAGCCTCAGCACAGATACGCAGTATTTT
TRBD1,.,TRBV4-3,TRBJ2-1,CASSPRPGQGYNEQFF,TGCGCCAGCAGTCCCCGACCGGGACAGGGGTACAATGAGCAGTTCTTC
.,.,TRBV11-3,TRBJ2-6,CASSPGVSGANVLTF,TGTGCCAGCAGCCCCGGGGTTTCTGGGGCCAACGTCCTGACTTTC
.,.,TRBV18,TRBJ2-7,CASSPHDGFESEQYF,TGTGCCAGCTCACCCCACGACGGGTTTGAATCAGAGCAGTACTTC
.,.,TRBV27,TRBJ2-6,CASSLSGANVLTF,TGTGCCAGCAGTTTAAGTGGGGCCAACGTCCTGACTTTC
TRBD1,.,TRBV6-4,TRBJ1-1,CASRRTGNTEAFF,TGTGCCAGCAGGAGGACAGGCAACACTGAAGCTTTCTTT
.,.,TRBV24-1,TRBJ2-5,CATSDLGQQETQYF,TGTGCCACCAGTGATTTGGGACAGCAAGAGACCCAGTACTTC
.,.,TRBV20-1,TRBJ1-1,CSARGRTEAFF,TGCAGTGCCAGAGGGCGGACTGAAGCTTTCTTT
TRBD2,.,TRBV27,TRBJ2-7,CASSLIGGSTYEQYF,TGTGCCAGCAGTTTAATCGGCGGGAGTACCTACGAGCAGTACTTC
.,.,TRBV7-3,TRBJ1-1,CASSWQRNTEAFF,TGTGCCAGCAGCTGGCAAAGGAACACTGAAGCTTTCTTT
.,.,TRBV5-1,TRBJ1-6,CASSLDNRENSPLHF,TGCGCCAGCAGCTTGGATAACAGGGAAAATTCACCCCTCCACTTT
.,.,TRBV19,TRBJ1-1,CASSAGLGLKTEAFF,TGTGCCAGTAGTGCTGGGTTGGGTTTGAAGACTGAAGCTTTCTTT